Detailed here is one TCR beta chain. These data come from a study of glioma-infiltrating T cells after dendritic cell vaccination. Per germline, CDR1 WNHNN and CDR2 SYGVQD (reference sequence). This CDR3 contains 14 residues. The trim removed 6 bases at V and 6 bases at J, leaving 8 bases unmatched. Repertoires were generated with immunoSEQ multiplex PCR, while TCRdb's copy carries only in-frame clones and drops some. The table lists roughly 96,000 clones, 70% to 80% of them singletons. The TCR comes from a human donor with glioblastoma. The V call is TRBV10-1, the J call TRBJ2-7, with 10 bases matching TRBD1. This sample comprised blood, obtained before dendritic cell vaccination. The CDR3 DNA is TGCGCCAGCAGCCCTGTGGGACAGGGGTTCGAGCAGTACTTC. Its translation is CASSPVGQGFEQYF.